Below, 5 T cell receptor beta chains from the same sample are listed, as sequenced in a study of CD8 T cells in ankylosing spondylitis. TCRdb passed the 5' RACE reads through MiXCR, listing each CDR3 protein once. Seen here are roughly 670,000 distinct CDR3 sequences, roughly 19% observed once, and the top ten hold around 19%. For these TCRs, the target antigens are not known. Points from the study as a whole: Several highly homologous variants made up a TCR beta motif, and this motif appeared characteristic of ankylosing spondylitis blood.

Sequencing was done on a sample of blood, either unsorted or a sorted T cell fraction (not recorded which). Every receptor here comes from a male donor with ankylosing spondylitis.

The rearrangement joins TRBV12-3 or TRBV12-4 to TRBJ2-1; TRBD2 matches at 11 bases. CDR3 length equals 14 residues. The J segment lost 9 bases and the V segment lost 7 bases, leaving 8 bases of the junction unmatched. The DNA of the CDR3 is TGTGCCAGCACCCTTAGCGGGAGGGCGGGTGAGCAGTTCTTC. Protein sequence: CASTLSGRAGEQFF.

The chain carries TRBV9 and TRBJ2-5; 8 bases map to TRBD2. This CDR3 region has 15 residues. The V gene end was trimmed by 0 bases and the J gene end by 2 bases; junction bases not matched to a gene: 3. CDR1 SGDLS and CDR2 YYNGEE come from the germline V gene. Here the CDR3 reads CASSVGTGGQETQYF. The CDR3 coding sequence is TGTGCCAGCAGCGTAGGAACGGGGGGGCAAGAGACCCAGTACTTC.

This clonotype was seen a few times. V is TRBV27 and J is TRBJ2-3; D unclear. V dropped 3 bases and J dropped 6 bases, with 13 bases sitting between them. The CDR3 extends over 14 amino acids. Germline V gene data show CDR1 as MNHEY and CDR2 as SMNVEV (reference sequence). CDR3 nucleotides: TGTGCCAGCAGTTTCAGACCGAGCCTGGATACGCAGTATTTT. Protein sequence: CASSFRPSLDTQYF.

The gene calls are TRBV7-8 and TRBJ2-7; possibly TRBD2 for D (6 bases). V was shortened by 2 bases and J by 3 bases, with 14 bases between the two germline ends. CDR3 length: 15 amino acids. In germline, CDR1 is SGHVS, CDR2 FQNEAQ. This CDR3 is CASSLLSAGYYEQYF. CDR3 DNA sequence: TGTGCCAGCAGCTTATTGAGTGCGGGGTACTACGAGCAGTACTTC.

The genes are TRBV3-1 and TRBJ1-2; D not resolved. Trimming stripped 0 bases from V and 0 bases from J, with 11 bases between. This CDR3 has 16 residues. Germline CDR1 reads LGHDT; CDR2 reads YNNKEL (reference sequence). This CDR3 is CASSQELGSPNYGYTF. The CDR3 nucleotides read TGTGCCAGCAGCCAAGAGCTGGGCAGTCCTAACTATGGCTACACCTTC.